Below, one T cell receptor (beta chain) is given with its context. This sample was taken from a study of blood T cell repertoires in COVID-19. Study-level background: Collection of acute and convalescent COVID-19 samples took place in the United States, Italy and Spain. T cells, B-cell-depleted T cells, or PBMCs supplied cDNA or gDNA.

Original processing notes: For nucleated cells, counts were estimated from reference gene primer amplification. Sequencing used immunoSEQ multiplex PCR; TCRdb keeps in-frame clones, though not all of them. V and J calls and clone size are given by that table; D and trimming were obtained from the DNA. The table shows roughly 150,000 clones, with over 60% occurring only once. CDR1 is LGHDT, CDR2 YNNKEL, per germline (reference sequence). This CDR3 is built from 13 residues. The germline V and J ends were trimmed by 0 bases and 8 bases, with 10 bases remaining between them. The receptor's source is a man aged 55-75 years with acute or convalescent COVID-19. The rearrangement joins TRBV3-1 (or the pseudogene TRBV3-2) to TRBJ1-1; D ambiguous. Input material: peripheral blood. DNA of the CDR3: TGTGCCAGCAGCCAAGATGTGTTAGCGGAAGCTTTCTTT. It encodes CASSQDVLAEAFF.